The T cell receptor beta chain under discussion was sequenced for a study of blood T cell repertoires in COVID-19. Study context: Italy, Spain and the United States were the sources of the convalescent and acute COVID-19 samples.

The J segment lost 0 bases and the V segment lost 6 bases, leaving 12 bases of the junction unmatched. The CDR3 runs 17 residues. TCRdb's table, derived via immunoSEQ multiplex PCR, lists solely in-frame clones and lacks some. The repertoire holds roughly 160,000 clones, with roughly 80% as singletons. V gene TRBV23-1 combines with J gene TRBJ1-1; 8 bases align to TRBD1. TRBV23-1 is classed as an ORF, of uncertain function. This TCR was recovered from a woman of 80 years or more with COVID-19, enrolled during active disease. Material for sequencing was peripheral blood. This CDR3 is CASSTTTGVRMNTEAFF. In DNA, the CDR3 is TGCGCCAGCAGCACAACGACAGGGGTAAGGATGAACACTGAAGCTTTCTTT.